This T cell receptor beta chain was recorded in a study of immunodeficiency (dated by TCRdb to between 2019 and 2020). With regard to the full study: Repertoire analysis was done to look for VDJ recombination defects and oligoclonality. Results the study describes overall, beyond this receptor: Based on top-100 and total clonotype frequencies, severe oligoclonality was found in patient CD8+ T cells but not in patient CD4+ T cells. In the entropy comparisons of patients versus healthy controls, patients were shown as n=3 (open circles), and an effect on thymic development was only suggested as possible. Compared with control CD8+ T cells, patient CD8+ T cells had restricted TRB V-J pairing and reduced productive entropy.

Before TCR sequencing, CD3+CD8+ T cells were sorted out of fresh PBMCs. Genomic DNA was extracted using the QIAamp DNA Blood Mini Kit and was submitted for immunoSEQ repertoire analysis. A standard quantity of genomic DNA template was used for amplification of CDR3 regions by multiplex PCR. PCR products were sequenced on an Illumina platform. Processing in the source paper ran as follows. Sequences were mapped to a reference, using V, D and J gene definitions from IMGT. To get rid of PCR and sequencing errors, closely related sequences were merged using a nearest-neighbor clustering algorithm. V, D and J usage was examined in productive unique and total sequences using ImmunoSEQ Analyzer tools along with R version 3.6.1. The clones in this table, taken by TCRdb from immuneACCESS, are in-frame only. Not every clone is retained; where verified, under half of the shortfall comes from an unresolved V gene, and the cause of the rest is unknown. V and J calls plus clone size are reproduced from that table; the DNA served to infer D and trimming. Here the sample has roughly 1,100 clones; around 90% occur a single time. The ten biggest clones cover 1.4% of the sample.

With regard to this clone: It lacks a known antigen. No per-base quality is available; no much larger clone lies one base away.

The clonotype was recovered from a female donor. The sequencing input was CD8+ T cells from blood.

The CDR3 protein: CASSTGQLEQYF. The nucleotide sequence reads TGTGCCAGCAGTACGGGACAGCTAGAGCAGTACTTC. Here the chain combines TRBV27 and TRBJ2-7, with 7 bases in between that match TRBD1. The germline V gene (reference sequence) supplies CDR1 MNHEY and CDR2 SMNVEV. Trimming leaves V shorter by 5 bases and J shorter by 7 bases, with the junction holding 5 bases beyond the gene matches. The CDR3 goes from the cysteine to the phenylalanine over 12 residues. Left in the record is the CDR3 DNA by itself, 36 bases read in frame from the first base.